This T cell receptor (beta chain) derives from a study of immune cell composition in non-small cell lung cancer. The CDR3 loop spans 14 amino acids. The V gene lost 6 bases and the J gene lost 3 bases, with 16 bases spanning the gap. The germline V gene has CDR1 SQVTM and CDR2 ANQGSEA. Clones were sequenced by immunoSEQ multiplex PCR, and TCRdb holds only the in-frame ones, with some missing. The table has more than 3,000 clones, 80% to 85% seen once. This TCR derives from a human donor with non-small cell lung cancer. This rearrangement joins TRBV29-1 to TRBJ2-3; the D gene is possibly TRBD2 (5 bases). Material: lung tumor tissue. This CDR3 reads CSVTSSVLTDTQYF. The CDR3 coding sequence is TGCAGCGTCACTAGTTCGGTTTTGACAGATACGCAGTATTTT.